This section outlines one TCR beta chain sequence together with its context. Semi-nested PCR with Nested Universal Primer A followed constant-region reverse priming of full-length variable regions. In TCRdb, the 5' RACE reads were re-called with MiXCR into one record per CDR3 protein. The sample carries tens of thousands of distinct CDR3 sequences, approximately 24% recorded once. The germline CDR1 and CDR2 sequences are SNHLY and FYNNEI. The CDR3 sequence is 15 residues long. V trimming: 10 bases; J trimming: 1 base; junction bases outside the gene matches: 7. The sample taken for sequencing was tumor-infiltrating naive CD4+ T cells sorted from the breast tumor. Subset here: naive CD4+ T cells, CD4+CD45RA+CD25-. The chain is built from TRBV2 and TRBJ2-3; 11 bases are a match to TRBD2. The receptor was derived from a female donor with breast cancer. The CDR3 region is CATMSGLAGTDTQYF. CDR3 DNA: TGTGCCACCATGTCGGGACTAGCGGGCACAGATACGCAGTATTTT.